The T cell receptor beta chain under discussion was sequenced for a study of cytomegalovirus exposure and HLA in healthy donors (dated by TCRdb to the late 2010s). At the level of the whole study: A later analysis indicated that the 90 to 150 validation repertoires were generated on the platform also employed for the 700 or so repertoires of the first cohort. The aim of the study was to test whether cataloging public T cell receptors could identify signatures of past pathogen exposure. To predict cytomegalovirus infection status, the study brought together high-throughput TCR immunosequencing, statistical association of individual TCRs with disease status, and machine learning. Along with the roughly 670-subject first cohort, a separate validation cohort of over a hundred different subjects was used. Here is what the overall study found, with its caveats: The classifier was reported to diagnose cytomegalovirus status with high specificity and sensitivity in both the original cohort and the validation cohort. The study listed 164 TCR beta chains as associated with cytomegalovirus. All 120 or so repertoires were used to score co-occurrence in the validation cohort in a later analysis, because that analysis had no HLA typing for the cohort. Subsequent analysis determined that TCRs grouped into clusters in the first cohort also showed a tendency toward co-occurrence across the roughly 110 validation repertoires, and 90% to 95% of cluster scores exceeded 0. While some public TCRs were present in many individuals, most TCR sequences turned up only very rarely across donors. The authors suggested that the approach could potentially be extended to other disease states and immunological phenotypes. In vitro tests confirmed that a few of the cytomegalovirus-associated TCR beta chains recognize cytomegalovirus antigens.

In the case of this clone: Its binding antigen is unknown. It has no much larger one-base neighbor in the sample; base qualities were not kept.

The method was the immunoSEQ multiplex PCR assay. The authors processed their data as follows. To diagnose cytomegalovirus status from the catalog of TCR beta chain sequences, a statistical classification framework was built. The table was pulled from immuneACCESS by TCRdb, which kept in-frame rearrangements only. Such tables lose some clones; where checked, under half of the loss comes from unresolved V genes, and the rest has no known cause. V and J calls and clone size come straight from that table; D and trimming were deduced from the DNA. The sample contains hundreds of thousands of clones, 87% of them found a single time. The ten largest make up around 3% of the sample. Separate from the roughly 650-subject first cohort, the validation cohort of around 130 subjects was the group to which the donors belonged. Source material: PBMCs. This receptor was obtained from a man between 18 and 29 years old in good health and CMV-seronegative.

CDR3 loop: CASSAGETQYF. The nucleotides are TGTGCCAGCAGCGCGGGGGAGACCCAGTACTTC. The sequence joins TRBV6-6 to TRBJ2-5, with TRBD2 tentatively as D gene (6 bases match). Counted from cysteine to phenylalanine, this CDR3 has 11 amino acids. Of all the DNA, just the CDR3 is kept, 33 bases in frame from base 1. The trim is 6 bases for V and 5 bases for J, with a gap of 7 bases between the germline ends. Per the germline V gene (reference sequence), MNHNY is the CDR1 and SVGAGI is the CDR2.